Each of the 13 T cell receptor beta chains below was sequenced from the same sample in a study of blood T cells in healthy people across ages. A J-beta primer mix and a sample-barcoded 5' primer were used in a second PCR of about 7 to 12 cycles. TCRdb re-called the 5' RACE reads through MiXCR, storing one row per CDR3 protein. The sample holds around 790,000 distinct CDR3 sequences, 44% seen once. The sample comprised blood. These receptors all stem from a man aged 55 to 70 in good health.

For the CDR3, the DNA is TGTGCCAGCAGATTACAGGGAGGGGGCACTGAAGCTTTCTTT. It yields the protein CASRLQGGGTEAFF. This chain connects TRBV12-3 or TRBV12-4 to TRBJ1-1, with D possibly matching TRBD1 (6 bases). V was clipped by 6 bases and J by 4 bases, with 15 bases between them. This CDR3 is 14 amino acids long.

There are a few counts of this clonotype. The chain employs TRBV5-6 and TRBJ2-6; D gene unclear. Trimming removed 1 base at V and 8 bases at J, with 10 bases between. Germline V lookup: CDR1 SGHDT, CDR2 YYEEEE. The CDR3 totals 14 residues. CDR3 DNA: TGTGCCAGCAGCTTGTTGCCCCCTCCCAACGTCCTGACTTTC. Translation gives CASSLLPPPNVLTF.

This clonotype was recorded once. The chain carries TRBV2 and TRBJ2-3; 9 nucleotides line up with TRBD2. In germline, CDR1 is SNHLY, CDR2 FYNNEI. The CDR3 contains 15 residues. Germline trimming cut 1 base from V and 3 bases from J; bases unmatched to any gene: 2. The CDR3 is CASSEGAGGTDTQYF. In DNA form, the CDR3 reads TGTGCCAGCAGTGAAGGAGCGGGGGGTACAGATACGCAGTATTTT.

The rearrangement joins TRBV28 to TRBJ1-1; 7 bases fit TRBD1. Germline CDR1 reads MDHEN; CDR2 reads SYDVKM. With 5 bases clipped from V and 10 bases from J, the junction kept 7 bases outside the gene matches. The CDR3 length is 12 residues. The CDR3 bases are TGTGCCAGCAGTCCAAGAAACAGGGGAGCTTTCTTT. This gives the protein CASSPRNRGAFF.

J is TRBJ2-7 and V is TRBV7-2; TRBD2 matches 12 bases. Germline CDR1 is SGHTA and CDR2 is FQGNSA. Trimming at V came to 6 bases and at J to 5 bases, leaving 8 bases not matched to a gene. This CDR3 spans 15 amino acids. The DNA of the CDR3 is TGTGCCAGCAGGGCAGGTACTAGCGGGGGGAACGAGCAGTACTTC. Protein: CASRAGTSGGNEQYF.

V gene TRBV9 combines with J gene TRBJ2-5, with D possibly TRBD2 on 5 matching bases. Germline-derived CDR1 and CDR2 are SGDLS and YYNGEE. V was clipped by 0 bases and J by 2 bases, with 14 bases between them. The CDR3 has 16 residues. In DNA, the CDR3 is TGTGCCAGCAGCGTAGGGGGAGCGTGGGATCAAGAGACCCAGTACTTC. Its protein product is CASSVGGAWDQETQYF.

In its sample, this clonotype was seen a few times. The V gene is TRBV24-1, the J gene TRBJ2-1; 14 bases are shared with TRBD2. The CDR3 covers 17 residues. Germline CDR1 and CDR2: KGHDR and SFDVKD. The V and J ends lost 2 bases and 6 bases, in that order; junction bases with no gene match: 5. The CDR3 DNA follows: TGTGCCACCAGTGATTCCGGGGGACTAGCGGGGGCCAATGAGCAGTTCTTC. Translating it yields CATSDSGGLAGANEQFF.

In nucleotides, the CDR3 is TGTGCCAGCTTGGGTTCATATGAGCAGTTCTTC. Residues: CASLGSYEQFF. V gene TRBV28 combines with J gene TRBJ2-1, with D uncertain. Trimming cost V 8 bases and J 8 bases, with 10 bases left between them. Germline values: CDR1 MDHEN, CDR2 SYDVKM. The CDR3 covers 11 residues.

The table lists this clonotype with a few counts. In nucleotides, the CDR3 is TGCAGTGCCCCAGGGGACAAGTACTACGAGCAGTACTTC. It yields the protein CSAPGDKYYEQYF. This chain links TRBV20-1 with TRBJ2-7; D is perhaps TRBD1 (6 bases). CDR1 is DFQATT, CDR2 SNEGSKA, per germline (reference sequence). Trimming cost V 6 bases and J 3 bases, with 15 bases left between them. The CDR3 loop spans 13 amino acids.

This clonotype was observed a single time. The chain is built from TRBV5-1 and TRBJ1-1; tentative D call: TRBD1 (6 bases). Germline V gene data show CDR1 as SGHRS and CDR2 as YFSETQ. The ends were cut back, 3 bases at V and 5 bases at J, with 14 bases in the middle. CDR3 length: 14 amino acids. Here the CDR3 reads CASSSAGVRTEAFF. As DNA, the CDR3 is TGCGCCAGCAGCTCGGCAGGGGTTAGGACTGAAGCTTTCTTT. Using reference TRBV5-1 and TRBJ1-1 for the parts outside the CDR3, the full variable domain is KAGVTQTPRYLIKTRGQQVTLSCSPISGHRSVSWYQQTPGQGLQFLFEYFSETQRNKGNFPGRFSGRQFSNSRSEMNVSTLELGDSALYLCASSSAGVRTEAFFGQGTRLTVV.

The sample holds many counts of this clonotype. The CDR3 sequence is CASSQVGDRGSNYGYTF. For the CDR3, the DNA is TGTGCCAGCAGCCAAGTTGGGGACAGGGGATCAAACTATGGCTACACCTTC. This sequence joins TRBV3-1 and TRBJ1-2; 10 bases match TRBD1. Germline V gene lookup returns CDR1 LGHDT and CDR2 YNNKEL (reference sequence). The CDR3 length is 17 residues. Losses at the gene ends were 1 base for V and 2 bases for J; bases not matched to a gene: 7.

This clonotype came up once. J is TRBJ2-5 and V is TRBV6-6, with D maybe TRBD2 (5 bases). Germline V gene lookup returns CDR1 MNHNY and CDR2 SVGAGI (reference sequence). V was clipped by 2 bases and J by 11 bases, with 12 bases between them. CDR3 length: 12 amino acids. Written as DNA, the CDR3 is TGTGCCAGCAGTTACCCCAGCGGTGAGCAGTACTTC. Residues: CASSYPSGEQYF.

The V and J genes are TRBV5-1 and TRBJ2-1, with 8 bases matching TRBD1. Trimming removed 3 bases from V and 12 bases from J; junction bases left unmatched: 14. The CDR3 has 15 amino acids. The germline V gene has CDR1 SGHRS and CDR2 YFSETQ. This chain's CDR3 is CASSWDRLSRRGQFF. CDR3 nucleotides: TGCGCCAGCAGCTGGGACAGGCTCAGCCGGAGAGGGCAGTTCTTC.